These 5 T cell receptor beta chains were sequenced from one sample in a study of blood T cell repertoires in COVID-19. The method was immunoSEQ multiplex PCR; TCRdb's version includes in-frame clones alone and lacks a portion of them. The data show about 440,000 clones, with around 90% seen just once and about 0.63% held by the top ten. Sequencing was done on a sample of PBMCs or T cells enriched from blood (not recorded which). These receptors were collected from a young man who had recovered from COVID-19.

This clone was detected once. CDR3 sequence reads: CASSIGDTTPDLNTEAFF. CDR3 nucleotides: TGTGCCAGTAGTATAGGAGACACAACACCCGATCTGAACACTGAAGCTTTCTTT. The chain recombines TRBV19 with TRBJ1-1; no definite D call. Trimming shortened V by 1 base and J by 0 bases, and 18 bases separated the two germline ends. Germline values: CDR1 LNHDA, CDR2 SQIVND (reference sequence). This CDR3 comprises 18 residues.

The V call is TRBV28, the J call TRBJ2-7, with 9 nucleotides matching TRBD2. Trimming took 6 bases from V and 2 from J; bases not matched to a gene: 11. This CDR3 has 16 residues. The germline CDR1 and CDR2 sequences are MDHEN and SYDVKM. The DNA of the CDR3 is TGTGCCAGCAGCCCCATAGGACTAGCGAAAGCCTACGAGCAGTACTTC. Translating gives CASSPIGLAKAYEQYF.

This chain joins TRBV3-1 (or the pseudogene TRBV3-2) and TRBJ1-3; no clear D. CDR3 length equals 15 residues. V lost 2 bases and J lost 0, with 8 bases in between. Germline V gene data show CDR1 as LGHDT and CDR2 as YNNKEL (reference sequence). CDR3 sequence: CASSQISFSGNTIYF. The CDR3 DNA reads TGTGCCAGCAGCCAAATTAGCTTCTCTGGAAACACCATATATTTT.

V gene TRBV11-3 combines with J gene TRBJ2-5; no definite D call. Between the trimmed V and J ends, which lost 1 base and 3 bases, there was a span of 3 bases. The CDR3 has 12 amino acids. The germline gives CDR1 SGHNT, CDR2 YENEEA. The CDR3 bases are TGTGCCAGCAGCTTAGTCGAAGAGACCCAGTACTTC. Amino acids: CASSLVEETQYF. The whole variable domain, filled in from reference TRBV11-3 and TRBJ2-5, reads EAGVVQSPRYKIIEKKQPVAFWCNPISGHNTLYWYLQNLGQGPELLIRYENEEAVDDSQLPKDRFSAERLKGVDSTLKIQPAELGDSAVYLCASSLVEETQYFGPGTRLLVL.

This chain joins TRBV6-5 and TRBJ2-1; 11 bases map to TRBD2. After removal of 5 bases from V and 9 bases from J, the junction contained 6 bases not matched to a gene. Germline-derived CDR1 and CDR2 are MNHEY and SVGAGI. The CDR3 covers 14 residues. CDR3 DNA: TGTGCCAGCAGTCCGACTAGCGGGGTCGTTGAGCAGTTCTTC. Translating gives CASSPTSGVVEQFF.